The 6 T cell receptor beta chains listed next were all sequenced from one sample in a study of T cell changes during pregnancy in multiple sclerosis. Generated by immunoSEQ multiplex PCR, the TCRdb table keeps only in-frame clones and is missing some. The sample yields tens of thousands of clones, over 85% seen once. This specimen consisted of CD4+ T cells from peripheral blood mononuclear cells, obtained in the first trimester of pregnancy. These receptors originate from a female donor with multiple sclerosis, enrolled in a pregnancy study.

As DNA, the CDR3 is TGTGCCAGCAGCTTCACTAGCGGGGGGGCCAACGTCCTGACTTTC. It yields the protein CASSFTSGGANVLTF. The chain uses TRBV5-4 and TRBJ2-6, with 9 bases fitting TRBD2. CDR3 length: 15 amino acids. Germline lookup yields CDR1 SGHNT and CDR2 YYREEE (reference sequence). The V and J ends lost 2 bases and 4 bases, in that order; junction bases with no gene match: 1.

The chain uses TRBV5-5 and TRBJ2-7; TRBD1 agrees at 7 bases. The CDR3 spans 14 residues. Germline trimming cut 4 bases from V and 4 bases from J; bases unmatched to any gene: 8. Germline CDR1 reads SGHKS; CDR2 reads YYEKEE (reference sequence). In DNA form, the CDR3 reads TGTGCCAGCAGCCTGGGACAGATCCGATACGAGCAGTACTTC. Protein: CASSLGQIRYEQYF.

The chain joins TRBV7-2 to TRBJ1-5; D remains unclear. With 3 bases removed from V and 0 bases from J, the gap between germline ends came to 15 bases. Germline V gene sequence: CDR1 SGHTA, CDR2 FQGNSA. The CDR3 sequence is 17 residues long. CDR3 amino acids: CASSLAIAVSSNQPQHF. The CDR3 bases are TGTGCCAGCAGCTTGGCGATAGCGGTATCTAGCAATCAGCCCCAGCATTTT. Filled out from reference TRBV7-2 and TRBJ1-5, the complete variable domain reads GAGVSQSPSNKVTEKGKDVELRCDPISGHTALYWYRQSLGQGLEFLIYFQGNSAPDKSGLPSDRFSAERTGGSVSTLTIQRTQQEDSAVYLCASSLAIAVSSNQPQHFGDGTRLSIL.

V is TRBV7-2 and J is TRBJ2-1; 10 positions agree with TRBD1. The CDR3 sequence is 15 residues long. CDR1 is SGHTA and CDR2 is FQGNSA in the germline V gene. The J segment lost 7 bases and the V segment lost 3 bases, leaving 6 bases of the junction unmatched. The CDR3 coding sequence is TGTGCCAGCAGCTTCGACAGGGGGCGCGAGAATGAGCAGTTCTTC. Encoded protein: CASSFDRGRENEQFF.

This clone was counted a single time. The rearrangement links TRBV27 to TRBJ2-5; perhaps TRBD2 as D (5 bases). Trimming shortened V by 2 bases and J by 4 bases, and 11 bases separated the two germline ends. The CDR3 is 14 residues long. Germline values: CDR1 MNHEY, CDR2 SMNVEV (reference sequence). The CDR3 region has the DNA TGTGCCAGCAGTTTAAGGCTAGCCGGAGAGACCCAGTACTTC. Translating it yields CASSLRLAGETQYF.

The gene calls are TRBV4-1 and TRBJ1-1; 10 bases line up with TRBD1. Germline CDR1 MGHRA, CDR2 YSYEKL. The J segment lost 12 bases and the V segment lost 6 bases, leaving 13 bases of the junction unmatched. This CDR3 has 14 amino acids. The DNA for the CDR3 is TGCGCCAGCAGAACCGGGACAGGGGCTTTTCATCCTTTCTTT. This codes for CASRTGTGAFHPFF.